The rows below give T cell receptor beta chains drawn from one sample of a study of blood T cell repertoires in COVID-19. Method: immunoSEQ multiplex PCR; TCRdb's copy keeps in-frame clones and lacks some. This table has roughly 190,000 clones, 84% appearing once. What was sequenced was peripheral blood. The receptors come from a man aged 25 to 40 with active or convalescent COVID-19. Each CDR3 is given with its conserved first and last residue. The D gene is left open where the match is weak. Clone size, where shown, is once, few, many, or a class for clones that have expanded.

>TRBJ2-1|NA|TRBV6-5|NA
CASSYTGSGSYNEQFF
TGTGCCAGCAGTTATACCGGGAGCGGCTCCTACAATGAGCAGTTCTTC
>TRBJ2-2|NA|TRBV5-8|NA
CASSFGTGRRGELFF
TGTGCCAGCAGCTTCGGCACAGGGAGACGCGGGGAGCTGTTTTTT
>TRBJ1-2|NA|TRBV3-1/TRBV3-2|NA
CASSRGGGYTF
TGTGCCAGCAGCCGGGGGGGTGGCTACACCTTC
>TRBJ1-1|few|TRBV19|NA
CASRQGRVNTEAFF
TGTGCCAGTCGCCAGGGCAGGGTGAACACTGAAGCTTTCTTT
>TRBJ1-3|NA|TRBV4-1|NA
CASSQAGTRSGNTIYF
TGCGCCAGCAGCCAGGCCGGGACACGCTCTGGAAACACCATATATTTT
>TRBJ1-2|NA|TRBV25-1|TRBD1
CASSDPGAGGNYGYTF
TGTGCCAGCAGTGATCCGGGGGCAGGGGGTAACTATGGCTACACCTTC
>TRBJ1-1|once|TRBV15|NA
CATSRERGWNTEAFF
TGTGCCACCAGCAGAGAGAGGGGGTGGAACACTGAAGCTTTCTTT
>TRBJ1-5|NA|TRBV10-3|NA
CAISEGRGSQPQHF
TGTGCCATCAGTGAAGGCAGGGGAAGCCAGCCCCAGCATTTT
>TRBJ2-1|once|TRBV30|TRBD2
CAWSPSSGRGEQFF
TGTGCCTGGAGTCCTTCCAGCGGGAGGGGTGAGCAGTTCTTC
>TRBJ1-1|few|TRBV5-1|TRBD1
CASSPPRTGEAFF
TGCGCCAGCAGCCCGCCCCGGACAGGAGAAGCTTTCTTT
>TRBJ2-1|NA|TRBV27|TRBD2
CASSSYSGGGAYNEQFF
TGTGCCAGCAGTTCCTATAGCGGGGGGGGTGCTTACAATGAGCAGTTCTTC
>TRBJ1-2|NA|TRBV13|NA
CASSWRGGSYGYTF
TGTGCCAGCAGCTGGAGGGGCGGTAGCTATGGCTACACCTTC
>TRBJ1-6|NA|TRBV6-6|TRBD1
CASSSTGANSPLHF
TGTGCCAGCAGTTCGACAGGGGCGAATTCACCCCTCCACTTT
>TRBJ1-1|NA|TRBV23-1|TRBD1
CASSLSGTGNTEAFF
TGCGCCAGCAGTCTATCCGGGACAGGGAACACTGAAGCTTTCTTT